This TCR beta chain derives from a study of T cells expressing NK-cell markers. For the study at large: One of the eight sequenced donors was seronegative, whereas the other seven were HCMV-seropositive. Study-wide points: In four donors, dominant clonotypes made up 28.3-60.1% of CD3+CD56-NKG2C+ cells. About six donors carried dominant NKG2C+ clonotypes that made up about 1.0-7.0% of their CD8+ T cells. Nothing established the HCMV specificity of expanded NKG2C+ T cell clones.

Each CDR3 protein gets one entry in TCRdb, which reprocessed the 5' RACE reads and gives no DNA. In all, the sample yields around 260,000 distinct CDR3 sequences. Regarding this clonotype: Its antigen remains unknown.

This CDR3 spans 13 amino acids. The chain is built from TRBV12-3 or TRBV12-4 and TRBJ1-2; as DNA is missing, the TRBD1 call by TCRdb cannot be tested. The specimen sequenced was blood T cells: a sorted CD56 or NKG2C T cell subset, CD4+ or CD8+ T cells, or bulk PBMC T cells (not recorded which). This clonotype originated in a woman between 18 and 75 years old in good health. CDR3 loop: CASSFQGYYGYTF.